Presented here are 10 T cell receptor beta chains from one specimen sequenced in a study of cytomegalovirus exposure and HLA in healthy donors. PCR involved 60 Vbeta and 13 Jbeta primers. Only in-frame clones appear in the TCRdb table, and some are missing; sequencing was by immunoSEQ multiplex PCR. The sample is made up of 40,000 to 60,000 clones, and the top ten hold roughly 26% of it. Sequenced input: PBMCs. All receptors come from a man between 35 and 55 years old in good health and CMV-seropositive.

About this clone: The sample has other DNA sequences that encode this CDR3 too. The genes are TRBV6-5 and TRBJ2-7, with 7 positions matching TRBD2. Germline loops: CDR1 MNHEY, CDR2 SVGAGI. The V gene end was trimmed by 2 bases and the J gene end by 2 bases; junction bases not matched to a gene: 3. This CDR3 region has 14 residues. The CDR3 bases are TGTGCCAGCAGTTACGGTCGGGGGGCCTACGAGCAGTACTTC. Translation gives CASSYGRGAYEQYF.

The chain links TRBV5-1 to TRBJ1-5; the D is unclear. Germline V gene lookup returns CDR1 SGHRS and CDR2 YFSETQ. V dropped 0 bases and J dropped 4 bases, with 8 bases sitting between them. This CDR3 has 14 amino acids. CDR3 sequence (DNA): TGCGCCAGCAGCTTGGGACACGAGAATCAGCCCCAGCATTTT. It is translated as CASSLGHENQPQHF.

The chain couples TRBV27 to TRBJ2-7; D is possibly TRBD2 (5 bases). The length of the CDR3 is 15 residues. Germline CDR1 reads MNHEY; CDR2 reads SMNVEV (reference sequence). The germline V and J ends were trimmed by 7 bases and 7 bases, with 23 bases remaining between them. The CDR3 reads CASTSAGSVVGEQYF. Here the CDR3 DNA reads TGTGCCAGCACCTCCGCGGGCTCCGTGGTAGGGGAGCAGTACTTC.

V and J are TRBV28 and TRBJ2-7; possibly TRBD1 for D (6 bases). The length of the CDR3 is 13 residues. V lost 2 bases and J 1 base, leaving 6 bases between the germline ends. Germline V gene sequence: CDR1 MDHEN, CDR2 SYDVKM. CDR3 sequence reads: CASSLRGSYEQYF. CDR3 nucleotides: TGTGCCAGCAGTTTAAGGGGGTCCTACGAGCAGTACTTC. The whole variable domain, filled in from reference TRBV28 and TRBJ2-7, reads DVKVTQSSRYLVKRTGEKVFLECVQDMDHENMFWYRQDPGLGLRLIYFSYDVKMKEKGDIPEGYSVSREKKERFSLILESASTNQTSMYLCASSLRGSYEQYFGPGTRLTVT.

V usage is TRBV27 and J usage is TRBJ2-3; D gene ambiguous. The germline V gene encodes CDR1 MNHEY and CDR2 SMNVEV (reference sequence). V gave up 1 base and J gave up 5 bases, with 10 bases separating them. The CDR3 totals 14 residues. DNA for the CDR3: TGTGCCAGCAGTTTATTAAACAGTATAGATACGCAGTATTTT. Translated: CASSLLNSIDTQYF.

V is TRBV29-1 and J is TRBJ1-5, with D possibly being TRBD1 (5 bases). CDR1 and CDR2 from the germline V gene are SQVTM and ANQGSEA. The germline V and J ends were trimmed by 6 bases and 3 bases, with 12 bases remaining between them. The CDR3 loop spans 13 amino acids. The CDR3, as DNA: TGCAGCGTCGGCGGGGGTAACAATCAGCCCCAGCATTTT. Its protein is CSVGGGNNQPQHF.

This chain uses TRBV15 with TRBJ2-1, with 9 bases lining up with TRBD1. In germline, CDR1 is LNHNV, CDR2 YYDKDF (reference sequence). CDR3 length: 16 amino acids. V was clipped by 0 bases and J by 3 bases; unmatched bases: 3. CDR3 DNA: TGTGCCACCAGCAGAGAGGGGACAGGGATCTACAATGAGCAGTTCTTC. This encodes CATSREGTGIYNEQFF.

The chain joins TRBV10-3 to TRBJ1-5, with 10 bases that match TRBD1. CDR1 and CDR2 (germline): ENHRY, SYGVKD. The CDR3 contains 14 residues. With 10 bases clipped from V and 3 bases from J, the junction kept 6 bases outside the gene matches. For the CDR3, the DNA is TGTGCCACCAAGACAGGGGGCGACAATCAGCCCCAGCATTTT. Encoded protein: CATKTGGDNQPQHF.

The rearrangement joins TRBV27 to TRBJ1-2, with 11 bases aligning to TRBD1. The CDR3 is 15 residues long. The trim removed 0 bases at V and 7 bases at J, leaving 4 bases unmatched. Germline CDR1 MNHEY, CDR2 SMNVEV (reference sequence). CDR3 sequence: CASSLSGQGAFGYTF. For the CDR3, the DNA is TGTGCCAGCAGTTTATCAGGACAGGGGGCCTTTGGCTACACCTTC.

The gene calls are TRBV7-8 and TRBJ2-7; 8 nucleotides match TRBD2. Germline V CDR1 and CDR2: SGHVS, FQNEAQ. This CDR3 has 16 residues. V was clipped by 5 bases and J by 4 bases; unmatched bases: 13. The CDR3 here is CASSVRRRGAGYEQYF. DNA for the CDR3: TGTGCCAGCAGCGTCCGTAGGCGGGGGGCCGGGTACGAGCAGTACTTC.